This T cell receptor beta chain is drawn from a study of T cells in localized non-small cell lung cancer. Study-wide results and limits: Among the top 100 tumor clones, a median 57 appeared in adjacent lung. In uninvolved adjacent lung, T cell clonality reached its highest value, exceeding tumor.

To note about this clone: Antigen: not known.

Assay used: immunoSEQ multiplex PCR; TCRdb lists only in-frame clones, some missing. The sample lists roughly 61,000 clones, 81% occurring once. The CDR3 length is 15 residues. CDR1 LNHDA and CDR2 SQIVND come from the germline V gene (reference sequence). Trimming removed 5 bases from V and 0 bases from J; junction bases left unmatched: 3. This sequence joins TRBV19 and TRBJ2-1; 8 bases match TRBD1. This clonotype was sampled from a man aged 35 to 69 with stage II lung adenocarcinoma. The starting material was PBMCs, obtained before any cancer treatment. CDR3 sequence reads: CASSRTGNSYNEQFF. CDR3 in DNA: TGTGCCAGTAGTCGGACAGGGAACTCCTACAATGAGCAGTTCTTC.